This passage covers 13 T cell receptor beta chains from one sample sequenced in a study of shared clonotypes between healthy human individuals. Libraries were prepared by immunoSEQ multiplex PCR; TCRdb keeps only in-frame clonotypes and omits some of them. This table has a few million clones, more than 90% appearing once. Sequencing used naive CD4+ T cells sorted from blood. Described subset: CD45RA+ positively selected. These receptors came from a man aged 18-30 years in good health.

V and J are TRBV10-1 and TRBJ2-1; the D is unclear. Trimming left V 2 bases short and J 0 bases short, with 2 bases between. Looked up from germline, CDR1 is WNHNN and CDR2 is SYGVQD (reference sequence). The CDR3 has 13 residues. The CDR3 nucleotides read TGCGCCAGCAGTGAGAACTCCTACAATGAGCAGTTCTTC. Its protein is CASSENSYNEQFF.

The chain has TRBV30 and TRBJ1-1; no definite D call. Trimming cost V 0 bases and J 5 bases, with 16 bases left between them. CDR3 length: 15 residues. The V gene's germline CDR1 is GTSNPN and CDR2 SVGIG (reference sequence). The CDR3 nucleotides read TGTGCCTGGAGTGTACGAGTGGTTGGGAGAACTGAAGCTTTCTTT. Its translation: CAWSVRVVGRTEAFF.

This chain connects TRBV30 to TRBJ1-2, with D uncertain. The CDR3 is made up of 13 amino acids. Germline lookup yields CDR1 GTSNPN and CDR2 SVGIG (reference sequence). V was pared by 4 bases and J by 3 bases, with 12 bases between. The CDR3, as DNA: TGTGCCTGGACTTCGGACGGTCACTATGGCTACACCTTC. Its protein is CAWTSDGHYGYTF.

Here the CDR3 DNA reads TGCAGCGTTGAAGACGGGACTAGCGGGGCAGATACGCAGTATTTT. The encoded protein is CSVEDGTSGADTQYF. V gene TRBV29-1 combines with J gene TRBJ2-3; 13 positions match TRBD2. CDR1 and CDR2 (germline): SQVTM, ANQGSEA. This CDR3 contains 15 residues. V trimming: 0 bases; J trimming: 4 bases; junction bases outside the gene matches: 1.

This clone has only one observation. CDR3 sequence (DNA): TGCGCCAGCAGCTTGGTTGGTGGCAGCGACCTGAACTATGGCTACACCTTC. Translation: CASSLVGGSDLNYGYTF. The V call is TRBV5-1, the J call TRBJ1-2; the D is unclear. Between the trimmed V and J ends, which lost 0 bases and 2 bases, there was a span of 17 bases. The CDR3 covers 17 residues. Per germline, CDR1 SGHRS and CDR2 YFSETQ.

On this clone itself: Different DNA sequences within this sample yield the same CDR3. The V and J genes are TRBV18 and TRBJ2-5; D is uncertain. V was pared by 6 bases and J by 1 base, with 12 bases between. Germline-derived CDR1 and CDR2 are KGHSH and LQKENI. This CDR3 is 14 amino acids long. In DNA, the CDR3 is TGTGCCAGCTCTCCCCCCGGCGCCCAAGAGACCCAGTACTTC. Translating gives CASSPPGAQETQYF.

This chain joins TRBV7-2 and TRBJ2-7, with 7 bases lining up with TRBD1. This CDR3 has 15 residues. The germline CDR1 and CDR2 sequences are SGHTA and FQGNSA. Trimming took 5 bases from V and 6 from J; bases not matched to a gene: 13. CDR3 amino acids: CASSPTGYYTSEQYF. The CDR3 nucleotides read TGTGCCAGCAGCCCGACAGGGTATTATACATCCGAGCAGTACTTC.

This clone appeared a single time. The V and J genes are TRBV15 and TRBJ2-7; 9 nucleotides align to TRBD2. Germline V gene data show CDR1 as LNHNV and CDR2 as YYDKDF (reference sequence). The CDR3 totals 15 residues. With 0 bases clipped from V and 6 bases from J, the junction kept 6 bases outside the gene matches. The CDR3 reads CATSRDIGGRGEQYF. For the CDR3, the DNA is TGTGCCACCAGCAGAGATATCGGCGGGAGGGGCGAGCAGTACTTC.

The genes are TRBV7-6 and TRBJ2-1; TRBD1 matches 8 bases. The CDR3 length is 15 residues. Germline V gene lookup returns CDR1 SGHVS and CDR2 FNYEAQ. Germline trimming cut 3 bases from V and 9 bases from J; bases unmatched to any gene: 10. The CDR3 nucleotides are TGTGCCAGCAGCTTGAGGGTCAGGGGGCGAGGTGAGCAGTTCTTC. Encoded protein: CASSLRVRGRGEQFF.

The rearrangement uses TRBV7-2 and TRBJ2-5; possible D gene TRBD2, 5 bases. From germline, CDR1 is SGHTA and CDR2 FQGNSA. The CDR3 is made up of 14 amino acids. V lost 5 bases to trimming and J lost 2 bases, with 12 bases between them. CDR3: CASSTDSFQETQYF. CDR3 DNA sequence: TGTGCCAGCAGCACGGACTCCTTTCAAGAGACCCAGTACTTC.

The chain combines TRBV5-1 with TRBJ1-1; 11 bases are shared with TRBD1. The germline CDR1 and CDR2 sequences are SGHRS and YFSETQ. With V trimmed by 2 bases and J by 7 bases, 7 bases remained unmatched. The CDR3 has 15 residues. The CDR3 loop is CASSFADRGLGEAFF. The DNA of the CDR3 is TGCGCCAGCAGCTTCGCGGACAGGGGGCTAGGTGAAGCTTTCTTT.

On this clone: Other DNA sequences within the sample encode an identical CDR3. The V and J genes are TRBV7-9 and TRBJ2-3; weak D call: TRBD1 (5 bases). The CDR3 is 13 residues long. Trimming took 1 base from V and 4 from J, leaving 6 bases between them. The germline gives CDR1 SEHNR, CDR2 FQNEAQ (reference sequence). The CDR3 loop is CASSLGGPDTQYF. In nucleotides, the CDR3 is TGTGCCAGCAGCTTAGGGGGCCCAGATACGCAGTATTTT.

The CDR3 coding sequence is TGTGCCAGCAGCCCAACCGGGACAGGGATAGCCGGGGAGCTGTTTTTT. Translating it yields CASSPTGTGIAGELFF. J is TRBJ2-2 and V is TRBV5-6; TRBD1 matches at 9 bases. J was trimmed by 6 bases and V by 4 bases; bases with no gene match: 10. Germline V gives CDR1 SGHDT, CDR2 YYEEEE. This CDR3 contains 16 residues.